The present T cell receptor beta chain was sequenced within a study of OX40 agonist ivuxolimab in advanced cancers. The assay was immunoSEQ multiplex PCR, and TCRdb's table has in-frame clones only and misses some. Seen here are about 40,000 clones, approximately 80% observed once, and the top ten hold approximately 22%. The germline gives CDR1 MNHEY, CDR2 SMNVEV (reference sequence). The CDR3 has 15 amino acids. J lost 4 bases, V lost 6 bases, and 6 bases had no gene match. Autoimmune disease history or systemic immunosuppression was exclusionary. About this clone itself: Its antigen is undetermined.

General study points: At 0.1 to 3.0 mg/kg, clonal expansion of CD4+ and CD8+ blood T cells had occurred by week 6.

This material consisted of CD4+ or CD8+ T cells sorted from blood, taken in a trial of the OX40 agonist ivuxolimab. The V and J genes are TRBV27 and TRBJ2-3; 11 positions agree with TRBD1. This sequence originates from an adult with an advanced solid tumor such as melanoma, head and neck, liver or kidney cancer. The chain's CDR3 is CASSPGQGGADTQYF. In DNA form, the CDR3 reads TGTGCCAGCAGCCCGGGACAGGGGGGTGCAGATACGCAGTATTTT.